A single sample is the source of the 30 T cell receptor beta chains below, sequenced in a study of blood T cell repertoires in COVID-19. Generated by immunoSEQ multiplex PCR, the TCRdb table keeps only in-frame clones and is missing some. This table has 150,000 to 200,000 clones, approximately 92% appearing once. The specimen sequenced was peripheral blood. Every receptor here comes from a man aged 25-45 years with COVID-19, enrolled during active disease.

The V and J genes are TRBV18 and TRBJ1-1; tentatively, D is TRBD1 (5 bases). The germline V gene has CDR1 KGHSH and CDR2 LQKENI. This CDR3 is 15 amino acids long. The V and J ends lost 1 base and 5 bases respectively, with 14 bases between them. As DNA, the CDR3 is TGTGCCAGCTCACCACTTCCGGGAGAGGGGACTGAAGCTTTCTTT. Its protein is CASSPLPGEGTEAFF.

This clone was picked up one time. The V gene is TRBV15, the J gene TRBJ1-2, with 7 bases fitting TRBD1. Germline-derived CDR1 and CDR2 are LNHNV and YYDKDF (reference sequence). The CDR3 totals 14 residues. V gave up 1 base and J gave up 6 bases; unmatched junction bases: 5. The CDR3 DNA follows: TGTGCCACCAGCAGAGGACAGGGCATGGATGGCTACACCTTC. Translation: CATSRGQGMDGYTF. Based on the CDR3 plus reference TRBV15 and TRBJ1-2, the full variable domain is DAMVIQNPRYQVTQFGKPVTLSCSQTLNHNVMYWYQQKSSQAPKLLFHYYDKDFNNEADTPDNFQSRRPNTSFCFLDIRSPGLGDTAMYLCATSRGQGMDGYTFGSGTRLTVV.

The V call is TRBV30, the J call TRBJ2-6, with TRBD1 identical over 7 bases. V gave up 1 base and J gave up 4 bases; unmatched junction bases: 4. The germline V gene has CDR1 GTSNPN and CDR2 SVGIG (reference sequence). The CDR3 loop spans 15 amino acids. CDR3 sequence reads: CAWSEGAAGANVLTF. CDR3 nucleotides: TGTGCCTGGAGTGAGGGGGCCGCCGGGGCCAACGTCCTGACTTTC.

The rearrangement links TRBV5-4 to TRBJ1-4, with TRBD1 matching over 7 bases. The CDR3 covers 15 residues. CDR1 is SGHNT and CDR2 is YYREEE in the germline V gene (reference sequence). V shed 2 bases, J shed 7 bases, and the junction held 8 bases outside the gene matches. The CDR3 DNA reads TGTGCCAGCAGCTTAAAGCAGGGGGAGGTTGAAAAACTGTTTTTT. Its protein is CASSLKQGEVEKLFF.

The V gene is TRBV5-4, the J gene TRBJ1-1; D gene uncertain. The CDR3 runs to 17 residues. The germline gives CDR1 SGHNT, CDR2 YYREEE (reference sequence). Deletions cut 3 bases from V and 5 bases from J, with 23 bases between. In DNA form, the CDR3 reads TGTGCCAGCAGCTCACAACCCGGGGAGGGAAAAACTACTGAAGCTTTCTTT. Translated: CASSSQPGEGKTTEAFF. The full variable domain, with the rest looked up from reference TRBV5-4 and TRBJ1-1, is ETGVTQSPTHLIKTRGQQVTLRCSSQSGHNTVSWYQQALGQGPQFIFQYYREEENGRGNFPPRFSGLQFPNYSSELNVNALELDDSALYLCASSSQPGEGKTTEAFFGQGTRLTVV.

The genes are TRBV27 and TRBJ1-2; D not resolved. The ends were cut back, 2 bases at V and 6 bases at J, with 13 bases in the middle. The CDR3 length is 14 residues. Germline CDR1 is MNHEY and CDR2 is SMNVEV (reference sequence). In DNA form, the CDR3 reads TGTGCCAGCAGTTTACGGGGAAGGAGTAATGGCTACACCTTC. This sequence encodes CASSLRGRSNGYTF.

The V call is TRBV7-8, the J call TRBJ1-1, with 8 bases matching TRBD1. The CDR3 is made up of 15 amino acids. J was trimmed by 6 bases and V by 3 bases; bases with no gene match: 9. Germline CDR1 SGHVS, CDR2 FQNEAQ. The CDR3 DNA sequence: TGTGCCAGCAGCTTTCAATTGGACAGGGTCCCTGAAGCTTTCTTT. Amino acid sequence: CASSFQLDRVPEAFF. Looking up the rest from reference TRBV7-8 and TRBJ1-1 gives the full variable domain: GAGVSQSPRYKVAKRGQDVALRCDPISGHVSLFWYQQALGQGPEFLTYFQNEAQLDKSGLPSDRFFAERPEGSVSTLKIQRTQQEDSAVYLCASSFQLDRVPEAFFGQGTRLTVV.

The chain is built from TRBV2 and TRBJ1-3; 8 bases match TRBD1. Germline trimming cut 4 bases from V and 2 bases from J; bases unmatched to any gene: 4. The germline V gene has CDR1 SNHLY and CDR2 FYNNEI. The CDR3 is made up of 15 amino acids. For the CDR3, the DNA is TGTGCCAGCAGTGGGACAGGGTGGGCTGGAAACACCATATATTTT. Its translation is CASSGTGWAGNTIYF.

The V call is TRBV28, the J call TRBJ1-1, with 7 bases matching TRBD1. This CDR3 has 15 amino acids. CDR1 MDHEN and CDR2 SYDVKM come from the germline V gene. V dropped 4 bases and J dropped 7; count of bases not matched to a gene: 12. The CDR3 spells CASSSLRQGWSEAFF. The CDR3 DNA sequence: TGTGCCAGCAGTTCCCTTCGACAGGGTTGGAGTGAAGCTTTCTTT. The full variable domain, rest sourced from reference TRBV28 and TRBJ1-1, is DVKVTQSSRYLVKRTGEKVFLECVQDMDHENMFWYRQDPGLGLRLIYFSYDVKMKEKGDIPEGYSVSREKKERFSLILESASTNQTSMYLCASSSLRQGWSEAFFGQGTRLTVV.

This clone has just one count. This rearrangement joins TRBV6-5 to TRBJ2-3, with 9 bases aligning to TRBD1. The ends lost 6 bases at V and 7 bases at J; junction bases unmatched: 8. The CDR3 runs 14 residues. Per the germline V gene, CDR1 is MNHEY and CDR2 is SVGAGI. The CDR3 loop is CASRDGQGHNTQYF. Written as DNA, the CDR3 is TGTGCCAGCAGGGATGGACAGGGGCACAATACGCAGTATTTT.

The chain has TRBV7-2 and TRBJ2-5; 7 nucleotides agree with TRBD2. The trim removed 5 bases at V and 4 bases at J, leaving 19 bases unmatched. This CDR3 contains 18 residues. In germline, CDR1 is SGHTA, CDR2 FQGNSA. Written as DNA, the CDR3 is TGTGCCAGCAGCCCCTTGGCGGGCGGGGGAGTCCCGGGAGAGACCCAGTACTTC. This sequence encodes CASSPLAGGGVPGETQYF.

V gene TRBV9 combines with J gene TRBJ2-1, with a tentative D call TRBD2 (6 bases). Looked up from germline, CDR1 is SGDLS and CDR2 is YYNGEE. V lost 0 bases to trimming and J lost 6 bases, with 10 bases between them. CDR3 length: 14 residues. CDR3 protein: CASSVDGGTNEQFF. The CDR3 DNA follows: TGTGCCAGCAGCGTAGACGGCGGGACCAATGAGCAGTTCTTC. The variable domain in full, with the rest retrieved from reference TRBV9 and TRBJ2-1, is DSGVTQTPKHLITATGQRVTLRCSPRSGDLSVYWYQQSLDQGLQFLIQYYNGEERAKGNILERFSAQQFPDLHSELNLSSLELGDSALYFCASSVDGGTNEQFFGPGTRLTVL.

The CDR3 sequence is CAWTTGGLGEKLFF. CDR3 DNA sequence: TGTGCCTGGACTACAGGGGGCTTGGGTGAAAAACTGTTTTTT. The chain joins TRBV30 to TRBJ1-4; TRBD1 agrees at 9 bases. The CDR3 sequence is 14 residues long. The germline V gene has CDR1 GTSNPN and CDR2 SVGIG (reference sequence). V trimming: 4 bases; J trimming: 7 bases; junction bases outside the gene matches: 7.

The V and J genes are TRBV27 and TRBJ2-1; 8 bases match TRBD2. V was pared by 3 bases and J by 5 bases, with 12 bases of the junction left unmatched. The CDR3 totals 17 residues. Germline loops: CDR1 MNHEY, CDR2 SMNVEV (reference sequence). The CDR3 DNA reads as TGTGCCAGCAGTTTGCCTCAGGGGAGCGGGAGACACAATGAGCAGTTCTTC. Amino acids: CASSLPQGSGRHNEQFF.

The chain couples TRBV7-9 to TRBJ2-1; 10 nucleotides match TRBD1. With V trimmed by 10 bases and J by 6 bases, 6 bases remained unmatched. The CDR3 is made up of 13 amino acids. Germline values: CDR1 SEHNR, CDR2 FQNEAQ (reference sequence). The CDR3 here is CATGGTGVNEQFF. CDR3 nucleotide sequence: TGTGCCACCGGGGGGACAGGGGTCAATGAGCAGTTCTTC.

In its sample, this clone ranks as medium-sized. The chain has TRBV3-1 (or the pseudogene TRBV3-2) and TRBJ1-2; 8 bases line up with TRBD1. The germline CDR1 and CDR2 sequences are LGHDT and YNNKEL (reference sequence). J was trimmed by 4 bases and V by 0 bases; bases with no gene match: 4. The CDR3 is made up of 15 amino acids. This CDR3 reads CASSQEPDRVYGYTF. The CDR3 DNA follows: TGTGCCAGCAGCCAAGAACCGGACAGGGTCTATGGCTACACCTTC.

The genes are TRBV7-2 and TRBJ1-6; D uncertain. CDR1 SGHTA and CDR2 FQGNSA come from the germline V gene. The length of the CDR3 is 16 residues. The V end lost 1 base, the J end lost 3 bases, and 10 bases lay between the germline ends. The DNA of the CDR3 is TGTGCCAGCAGCTTAGTCGGGAGGTTCTATAATTCACCCCTCCACTTT. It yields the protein CASSLVGRFYNSPLHF.

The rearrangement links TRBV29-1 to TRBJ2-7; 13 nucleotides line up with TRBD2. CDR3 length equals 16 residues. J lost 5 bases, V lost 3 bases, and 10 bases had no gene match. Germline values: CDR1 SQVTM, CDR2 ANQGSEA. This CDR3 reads CSVEMGLAGSFHEQYF. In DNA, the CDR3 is TGCAGCGTTGAGATGGGACTAGCGGGGAGCTTCCACGAGCAGTACTTC.

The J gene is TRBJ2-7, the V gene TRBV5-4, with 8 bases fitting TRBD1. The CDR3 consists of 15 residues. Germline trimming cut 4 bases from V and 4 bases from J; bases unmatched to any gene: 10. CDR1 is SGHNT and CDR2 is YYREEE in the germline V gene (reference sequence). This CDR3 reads CASSPSGTGVYEQYF. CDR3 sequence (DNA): TGTGCCAGCAGCCCCTCCGGGACAGGAGTGTACGAGCAGTACTTC. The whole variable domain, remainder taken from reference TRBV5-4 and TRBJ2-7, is ETGVTQSPTHLIKTRGQQVTLRCSSQSGHNTVSWYQQALGQGPQFIFQYYREEENGRGNFPPRFSGLQFPNYSSELNVNALELDDSALYLCASSPSGTGVYEQYFGPGTRLTVT.

CDR3 coding DNA: TGTGCCAGCTCAATAGGACAGGGACAGTCCTCTGGAAACACCATATATTTT. This translates into CASSIGQGQSSGNTIYF. This chain uses TRBV18 with TRBJ1-3, with TRBD1 matching over 8 bases. The junction had 9 bases not matched to a gene; V was cut back by 5 bases and J by 0 bases. CDR1 is KGHSH, CDR2 LQKENI, per germline. The CDR3 consists of 17 residues.

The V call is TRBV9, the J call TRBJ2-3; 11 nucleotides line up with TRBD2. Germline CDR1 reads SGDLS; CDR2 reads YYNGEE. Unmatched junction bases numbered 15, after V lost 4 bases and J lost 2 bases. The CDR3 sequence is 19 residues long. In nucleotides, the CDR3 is TGTGCCAGCAGCCATTCACTAGCGGGGGTCCCCGATTTCACAGATACGCAGTATTTT. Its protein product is CASSHSLAGVPDFTDTQYF.

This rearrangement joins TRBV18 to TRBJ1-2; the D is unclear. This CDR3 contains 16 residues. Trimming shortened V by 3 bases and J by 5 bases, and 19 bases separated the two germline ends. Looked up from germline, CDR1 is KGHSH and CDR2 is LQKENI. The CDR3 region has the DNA TGTGCCAGCTCACCGTGGAGGACCGAGGGAGTGTATGGCTACACCTTC. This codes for CASSPWRTEGVYGYTF.

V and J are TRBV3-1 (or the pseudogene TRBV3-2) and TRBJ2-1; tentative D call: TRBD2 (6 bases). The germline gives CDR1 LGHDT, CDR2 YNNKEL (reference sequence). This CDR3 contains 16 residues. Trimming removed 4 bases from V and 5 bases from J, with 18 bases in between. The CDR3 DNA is TGTGCCAGCAGCCCCCATGGCGGGGTTGGAAACAATGAGCAGTTCTTC. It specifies CASSPHGGVGNNEQFF.

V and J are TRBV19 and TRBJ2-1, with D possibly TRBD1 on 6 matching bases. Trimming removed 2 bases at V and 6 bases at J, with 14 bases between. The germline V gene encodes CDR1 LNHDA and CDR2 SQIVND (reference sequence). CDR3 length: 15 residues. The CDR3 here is CASSIIHQGFNEQFF. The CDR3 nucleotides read TGTGCCAGTAGTATAATCCACCAGGGGTTCAATGAGCAGTTCTTC.

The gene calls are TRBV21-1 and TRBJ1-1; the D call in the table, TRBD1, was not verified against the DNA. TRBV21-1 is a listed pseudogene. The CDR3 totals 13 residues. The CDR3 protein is CARWQFLNTEAFF. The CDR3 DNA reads TGTGCCAGGTGGCAGTTTTTGAACACTGAAGCTTTCTTT.

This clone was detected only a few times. The CDR3 sequence is CSASYGQRGSGYTF. CDR3 nucleotides: TGCAGTGCTAGTTATGGACAGCGGGGTAGTGGCTACACCTTC. The gene calls are TRBV20-1 and TRBJ1-2; a possible D gene is TRBD1 (6 bases). The CDR3 extends over 14 amino acids. The germline gives CDR1 DFQATT, CDR2 SNEGSKA (reference sequence). Trimming stripped 3 bases from V and 7 bases from J, with 18 bases between.

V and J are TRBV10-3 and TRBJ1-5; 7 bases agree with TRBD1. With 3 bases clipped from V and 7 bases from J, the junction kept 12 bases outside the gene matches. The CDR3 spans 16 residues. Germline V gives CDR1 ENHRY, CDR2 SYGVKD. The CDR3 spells CAISDSFRQGQQPQHF. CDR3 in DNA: TGTGCCATCAGTGACAGCTTCCGACAGGGTCAACAGCCCCAGCATTTT.

The CDR3 coding sequence is TGTGCCAGCACCTCCCCTAGCCTAAGGACAGATACGCAGTATTTT. It is translated as CASTSPSLRTDTQYF. This chain joins TRBV28 and TRBJ2-3; weak D call: TRBD2 (5 bases). Germline CDR1 is MDHEN and CDR2 is SYDVKM. The V end lost 7 bases, the J end lost 3 bases, and 17 bases lay between the germline ends. The CDR3 has 15 amino acids. Looking up the rest from reference TRBV28 and TRBJ2-3 gives the full variable domain: DVKVTQSSRYLVKRTGEKVFLECVQDMDHENMFWYRQDPGLGLRLIYFSYDVKMKEKGDIPEGYSVSREKKERFSLILESASTNQTSMYLCASTSPSLRTDTQYFGPGTRLTVL.

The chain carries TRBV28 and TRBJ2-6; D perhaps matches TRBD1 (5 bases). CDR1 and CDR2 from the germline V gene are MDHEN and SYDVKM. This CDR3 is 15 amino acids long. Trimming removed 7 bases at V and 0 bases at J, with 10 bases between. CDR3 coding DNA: TGTGCCAGCAAGGACATACGCTCTGGGGCCAACGTCCTGACTTTC. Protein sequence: CASKDIRSGANVLTF.

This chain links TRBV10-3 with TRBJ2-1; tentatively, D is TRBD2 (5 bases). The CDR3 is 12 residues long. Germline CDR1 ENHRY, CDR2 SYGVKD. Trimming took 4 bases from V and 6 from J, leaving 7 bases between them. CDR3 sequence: CAISGSGNEQFF. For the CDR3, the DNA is TGTGCCATCAGTGGGAGCGGCAATGAGCAGTTCTTC.